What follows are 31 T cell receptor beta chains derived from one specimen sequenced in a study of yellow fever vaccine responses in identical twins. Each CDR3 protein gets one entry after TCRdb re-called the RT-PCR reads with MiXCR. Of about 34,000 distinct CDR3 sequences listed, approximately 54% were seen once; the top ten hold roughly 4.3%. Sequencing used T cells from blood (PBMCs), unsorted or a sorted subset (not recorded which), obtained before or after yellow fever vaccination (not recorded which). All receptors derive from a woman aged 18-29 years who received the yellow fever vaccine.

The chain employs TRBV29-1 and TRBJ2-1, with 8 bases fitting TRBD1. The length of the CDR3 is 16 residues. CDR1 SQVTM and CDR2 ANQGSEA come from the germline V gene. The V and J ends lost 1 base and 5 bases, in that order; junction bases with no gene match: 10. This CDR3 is CSVEGTGQEPDNEQFF. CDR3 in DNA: TGCAGCGTTGAAGGTACGGGACAGGAGCCTGACAATGAGCAGTTCTTC.

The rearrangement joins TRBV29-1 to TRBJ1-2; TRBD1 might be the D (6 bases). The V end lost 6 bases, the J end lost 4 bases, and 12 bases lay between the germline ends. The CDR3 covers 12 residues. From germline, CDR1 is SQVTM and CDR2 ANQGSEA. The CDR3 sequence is CSVPGTIYGYTF. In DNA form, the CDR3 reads TGCAGCGTCCCTGGGACAATCTATGGCTACACCTTC.

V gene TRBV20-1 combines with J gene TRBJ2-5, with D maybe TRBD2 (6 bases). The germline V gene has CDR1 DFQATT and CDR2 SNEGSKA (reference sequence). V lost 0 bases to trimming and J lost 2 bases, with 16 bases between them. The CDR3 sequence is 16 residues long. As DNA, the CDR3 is TGCAGTGCTAGAGATCGCGCGGGAACGGGGCAAGAGACCCAGTACTTC. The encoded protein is CSARDRAGTGQETQYF.

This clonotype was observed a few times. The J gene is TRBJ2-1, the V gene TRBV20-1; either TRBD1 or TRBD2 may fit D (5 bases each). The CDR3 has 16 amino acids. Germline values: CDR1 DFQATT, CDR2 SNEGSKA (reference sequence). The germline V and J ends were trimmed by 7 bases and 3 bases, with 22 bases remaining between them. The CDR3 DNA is TGCAGTGTGTCCCGACAAACCGGGACCAACTACAATGAGCAGTTCTTC. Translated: CSVSRQTGTNYNEQFF.

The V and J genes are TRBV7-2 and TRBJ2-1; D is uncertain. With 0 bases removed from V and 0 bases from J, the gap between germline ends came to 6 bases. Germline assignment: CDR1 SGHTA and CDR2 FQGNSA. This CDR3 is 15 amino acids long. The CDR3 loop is CASSLAASSYNEQFF. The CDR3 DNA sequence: TGTGCCAGCAGCTTAGCAGCGAGCTCCTACAATGAGCAGTTCTTC.

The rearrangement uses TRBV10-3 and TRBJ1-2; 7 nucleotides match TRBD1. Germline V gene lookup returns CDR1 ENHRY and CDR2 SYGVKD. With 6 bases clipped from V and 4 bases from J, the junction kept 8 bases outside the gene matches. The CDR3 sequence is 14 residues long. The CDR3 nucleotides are TGTGCCATCAGATCGACAGGGAACCCCTATGGCTACACCTTC. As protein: CAIRSTGNPYGYTF.

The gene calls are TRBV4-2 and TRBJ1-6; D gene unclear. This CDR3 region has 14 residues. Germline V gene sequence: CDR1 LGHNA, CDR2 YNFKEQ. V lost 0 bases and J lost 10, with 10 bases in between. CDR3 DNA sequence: TGTGCCAGCAGCCAAGACTCAAACGCATCACCCCTCCACTTT. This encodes CASSQDSNASPLHF.

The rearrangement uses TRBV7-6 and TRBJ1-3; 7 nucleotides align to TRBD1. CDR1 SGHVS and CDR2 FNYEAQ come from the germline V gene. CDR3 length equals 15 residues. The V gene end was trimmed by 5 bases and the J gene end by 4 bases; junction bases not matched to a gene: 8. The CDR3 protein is CASSNGGGSGNTIYF. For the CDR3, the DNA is TGTGCCAGCAGCAATGGAGGGGGCTCGGGAAACACCATATATTTT.

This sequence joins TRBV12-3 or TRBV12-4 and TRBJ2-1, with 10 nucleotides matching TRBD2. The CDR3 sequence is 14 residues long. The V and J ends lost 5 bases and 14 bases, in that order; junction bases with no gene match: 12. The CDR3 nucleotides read TGTGCCAGCAGTCCCCCGGGACTAGCGCCAACGGAGTTCTTC. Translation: CASSPPGLAPTEFF.

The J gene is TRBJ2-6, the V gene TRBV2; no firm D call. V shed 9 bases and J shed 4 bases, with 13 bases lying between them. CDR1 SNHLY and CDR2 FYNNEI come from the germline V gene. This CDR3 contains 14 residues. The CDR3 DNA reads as TGTGCCAGGCAGAGAAGTCAAGGGGCCAACGTCCTGACTTTC. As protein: CARQRSQGANVLTF.

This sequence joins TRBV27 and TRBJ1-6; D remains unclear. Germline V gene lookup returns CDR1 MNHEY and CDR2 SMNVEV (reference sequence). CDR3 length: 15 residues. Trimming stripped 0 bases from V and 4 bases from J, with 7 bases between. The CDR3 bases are TGTGCCAGCAGTTTATCGTGGCAGTATAATTCACCCCTCCACTTT. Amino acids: CASSLSWQYNSPLHF.

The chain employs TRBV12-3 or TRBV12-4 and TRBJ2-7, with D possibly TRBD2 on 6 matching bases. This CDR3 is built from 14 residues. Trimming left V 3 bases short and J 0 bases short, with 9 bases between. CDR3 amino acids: CASSFGRDSYEQYF. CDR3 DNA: TGTGCCAGCAGTTTCGGGCGGGACTCCTACGAGCAGTACTTC.

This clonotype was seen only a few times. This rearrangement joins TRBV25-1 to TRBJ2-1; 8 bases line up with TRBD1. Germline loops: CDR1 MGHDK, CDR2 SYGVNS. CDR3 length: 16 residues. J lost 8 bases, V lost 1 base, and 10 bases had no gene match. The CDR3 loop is CASSESGTGVLDEQFF. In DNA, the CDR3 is TGTGCCAGCAGTGAATCAGGGACAGGAGTTCTGGATGAGCAGTTCTTC.

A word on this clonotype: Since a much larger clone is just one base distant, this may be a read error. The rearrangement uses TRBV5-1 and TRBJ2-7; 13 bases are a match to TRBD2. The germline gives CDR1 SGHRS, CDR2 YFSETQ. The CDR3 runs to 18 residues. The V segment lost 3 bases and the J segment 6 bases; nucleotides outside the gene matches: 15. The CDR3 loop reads CASSSTSGRADYGFEQYF. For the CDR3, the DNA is TGCGCCAGCAGCTCTACTAGCGGGAGGGCCGATTATGGCTTCGAGCAGTACTTC.

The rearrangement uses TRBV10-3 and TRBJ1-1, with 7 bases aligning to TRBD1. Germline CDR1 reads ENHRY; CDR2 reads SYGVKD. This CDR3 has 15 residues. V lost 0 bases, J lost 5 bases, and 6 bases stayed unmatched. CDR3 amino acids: CAISESRGRETEAFF. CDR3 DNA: TGTGCCATCAGTGAGTCGAGGGGGCGCGAGACTGAAGCTTTCTTT.

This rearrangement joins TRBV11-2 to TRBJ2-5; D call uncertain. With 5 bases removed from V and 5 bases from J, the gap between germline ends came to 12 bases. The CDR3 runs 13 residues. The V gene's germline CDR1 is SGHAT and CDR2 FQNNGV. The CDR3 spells CASSPSVTETQYF. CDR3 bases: TGTGCCAGCAGCCCCTCAGTAACGGAGACCCAGTACTTC.

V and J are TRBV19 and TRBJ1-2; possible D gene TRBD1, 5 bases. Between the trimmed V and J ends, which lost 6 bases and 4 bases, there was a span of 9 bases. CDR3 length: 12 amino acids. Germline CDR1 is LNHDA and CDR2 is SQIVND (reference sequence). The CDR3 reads CASRQVGYGYTF. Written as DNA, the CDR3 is TGTGCCAGTAGACAGGTCGGCTATGGCTACACCTTC.

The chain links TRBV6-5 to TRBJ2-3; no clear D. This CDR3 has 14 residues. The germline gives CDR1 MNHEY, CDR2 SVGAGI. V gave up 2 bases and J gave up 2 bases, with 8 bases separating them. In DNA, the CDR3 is TGTGCCAGCAGTTACGAAGGTTACACAGATACGCAGTATTTT. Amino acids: CASSYEGYTDTQYF.

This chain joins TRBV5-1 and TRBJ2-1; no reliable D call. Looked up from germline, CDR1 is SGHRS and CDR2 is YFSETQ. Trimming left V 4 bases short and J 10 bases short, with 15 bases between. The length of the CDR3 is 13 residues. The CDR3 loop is CASSPQGLSEQFF. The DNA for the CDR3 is TGCGCCAGCAGCCCCCAAGGGTTATCGGAGCAGTTCTTC.

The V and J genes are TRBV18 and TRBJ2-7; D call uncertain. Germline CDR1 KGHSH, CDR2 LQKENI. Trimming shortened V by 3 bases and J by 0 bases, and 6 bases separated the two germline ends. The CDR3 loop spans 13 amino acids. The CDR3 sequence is CASSPQPSYEQYF. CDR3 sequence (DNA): TGTGCCAGCTCACCCCAGCCCTCCTACGAGCAGTACTTC. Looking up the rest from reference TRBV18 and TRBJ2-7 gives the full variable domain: NAGVMQNPRHLVRRRGQEARLRCSPMKGHSHVYWYRQLPEEGLKFMVYLQKENIIDESGMPKERFSAEFPKEGPSILRIQQVVRGDSAAYFCASSPQPSYEQYFGPGTRLTVT.

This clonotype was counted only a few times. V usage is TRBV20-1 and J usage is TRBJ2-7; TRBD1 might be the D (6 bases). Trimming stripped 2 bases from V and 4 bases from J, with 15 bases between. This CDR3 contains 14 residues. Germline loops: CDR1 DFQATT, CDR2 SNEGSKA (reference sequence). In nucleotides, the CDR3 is TGCAGTGCTAGACAAGGACGAGGGGGTTACGAGCAGTACGTC. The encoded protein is CSARQGRGGYEQYV.

CDR3 region: CASRAVGTDTQYF. The CDR3 bases are TGTGCCAGCAGGGCGGTGGGCACAGATACGCAGTATTTT. This rearrangement joins TRBV2 to TRBJ2-3; D remains unclear. Germline CDR1 SNHLY, CDR2 FYNNEI. The CDR3 has 13 amino acids. V was shortened by 6 bases and J by 1 base, with 8 bases between the two germline ends.

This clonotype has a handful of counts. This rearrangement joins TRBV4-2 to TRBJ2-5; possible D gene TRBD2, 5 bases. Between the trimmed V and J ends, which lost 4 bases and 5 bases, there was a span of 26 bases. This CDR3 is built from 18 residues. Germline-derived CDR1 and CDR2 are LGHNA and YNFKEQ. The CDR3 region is CASSRRSQRSPGWETQYF. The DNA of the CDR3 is TGTGCCAGCAGCCGCCGCTCTCAGCGGAGCCCCGGCTGGGAGACCCAGTACTTC.

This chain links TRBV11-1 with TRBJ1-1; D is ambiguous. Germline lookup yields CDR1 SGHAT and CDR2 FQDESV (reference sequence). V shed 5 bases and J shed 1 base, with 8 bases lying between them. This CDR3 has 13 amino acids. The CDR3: CASSPGGNTEAFF. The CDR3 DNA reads TGTGCCAGCAGCCCAGGAGGGAACACTGAAGCTTTCTTT.

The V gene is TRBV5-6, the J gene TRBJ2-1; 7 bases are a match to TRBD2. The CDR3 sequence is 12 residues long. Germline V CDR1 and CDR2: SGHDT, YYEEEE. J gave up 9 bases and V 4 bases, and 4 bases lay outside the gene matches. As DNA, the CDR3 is TGTGCCAGCAGCCTTCCGGGGGGTGAGCAGTTCTTC. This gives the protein CASSLPGGEQFF.

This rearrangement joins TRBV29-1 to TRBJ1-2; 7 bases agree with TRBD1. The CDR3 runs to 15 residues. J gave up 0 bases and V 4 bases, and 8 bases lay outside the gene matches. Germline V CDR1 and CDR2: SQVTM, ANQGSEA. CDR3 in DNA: TGCAGCGTTGCAGGAGGGGGACAGTCTAACTATGGCTACACCTTC. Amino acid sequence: CSVAGGGQSNYGYTF.

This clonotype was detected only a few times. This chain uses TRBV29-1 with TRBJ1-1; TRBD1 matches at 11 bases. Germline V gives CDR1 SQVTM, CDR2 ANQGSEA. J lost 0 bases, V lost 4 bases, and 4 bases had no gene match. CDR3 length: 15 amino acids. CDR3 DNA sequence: TGCAGCGTTGCAGGGACAGGGGGAGTGAACACTGAAGCTTTCTTT. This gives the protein CSVAGTGGVNTEAFF.

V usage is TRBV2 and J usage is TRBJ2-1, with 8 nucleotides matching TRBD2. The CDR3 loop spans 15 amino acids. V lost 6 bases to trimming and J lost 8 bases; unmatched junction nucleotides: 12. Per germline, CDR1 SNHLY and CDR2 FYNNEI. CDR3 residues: CASRYTAGDSDEQFF. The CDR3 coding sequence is TGTGCCAGCAGATATACAGCGGGAGATAGCGATGAGCAGTTCTTC. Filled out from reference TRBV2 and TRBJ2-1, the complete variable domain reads EPEVTQTPSHQVTQMGQEVILRCVPISNHLYFYWYRQILGQKVEFLVSFYNNEISEKSEIFDDQFSVERPDGSNFTLKIRSTKLEDSAMYFCASRYTAGDSDEQFFGPGTRLTVL.

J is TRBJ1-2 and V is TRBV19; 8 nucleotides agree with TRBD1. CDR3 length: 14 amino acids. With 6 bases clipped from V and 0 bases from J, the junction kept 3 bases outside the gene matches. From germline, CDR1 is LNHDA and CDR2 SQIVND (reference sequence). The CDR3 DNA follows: TGTGCCAGTAGCCAACAGGGGGCTAACTATGGCTACACCTTC. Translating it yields CASSQQGANYGYTF.

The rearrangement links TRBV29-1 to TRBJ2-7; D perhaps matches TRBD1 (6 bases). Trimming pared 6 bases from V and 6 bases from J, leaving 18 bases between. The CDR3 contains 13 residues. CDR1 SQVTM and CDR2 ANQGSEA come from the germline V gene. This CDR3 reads CSVRGQFGFEQYF. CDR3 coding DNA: TGCAGCGTCAGAGGACAGTTCGGTTTCGAGCAGTACTTC.

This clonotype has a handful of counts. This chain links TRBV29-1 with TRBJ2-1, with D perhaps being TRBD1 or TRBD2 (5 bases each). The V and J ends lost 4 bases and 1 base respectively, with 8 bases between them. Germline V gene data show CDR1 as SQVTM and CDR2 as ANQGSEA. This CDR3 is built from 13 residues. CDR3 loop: CSVGGASYNEQFF. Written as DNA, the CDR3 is TGCAGCGTTGGAGGGGCTTCCTACAATGAGCAGTTCTTC.